Shown below are 8 T cell receptor beta chains from a single sample sequenced in a study of cytomegalovirus exposure and HLA in healthy donors. The PCR made use of 60 Vbeta and 13 Jbeta primers. TCRdb's table, derived via immunoSEQ multiplex PCR, lists solely in-frame clones and lacks some. The profile shows roughly 180,000 clones, about four fifths of them singletons. The source material was PBMCs. These TCRs come from a man aged 25-45 years in good health and CMV-seropositive.

This chain joins TRBV4-2 and TRBJ2-5; 8 bases fit TRBD1. There are 17 residues in the CDR3. V lost 0 bases to trimming and J lost 5 bases; unmatched junction nucleotides: 11. CDR1 and CDR2 from the germline V gene are LGHNA and YNFKEQ. The CDR3 sequence: CASSQEMTGAYGETQYF. The CDR3 region has the DNA TGTGCCAGCAGCCAAGAGATGACAGGGGCCTATGGGGAGACCCAGTACTTC.

This chain links TRBV27 with TRBJ2-2, with D possibly TRBD2 on 5 matching bases. Germline loops: CDR1 MNHEY, CDR2 SMNVEV (reference sequence). V gave up 9 bases and J gave up 5 bases, with 13 bases separating them. The CDR3 has 13 residues. The CDR3 DNA is TGTGCCAGTCAAACATGGGAGACCGGGGAGCTGTTTTTT. Residues: CASQTWETGELFF.

This rearrangement joins TRBV2 to TRBJ2-7; D might be TRBD1 (5 bases). Germline V gene lookup returns CDR1 SNHLY and CDR2 FYNNEI. V lost 5 bases and J lost 6, with 11 bases in between. The CDR3 sequence is 12 residues long. The CDR3 DNA follows: TGTGCCAGCAGTTTAAAGGGGCTCGAGCAGTACTTC. Its translation: CASSLKGLEQYF.

Turning to this clone: Other DNA sequences from this sample encode an identical CDR3 as well. CDR3 loop: CASSNPGLGYGYTF. For the CDR3, the DNA is TGTGCCAGTAGTAACCCAGGGCTCGGCTATGGCTACACCTTC. This rearrangement joins TRBV19 to TRBJ1-2; tentative D call: TRBD1 (5 bases). The CDR3 has 14 amino acids. Germline loops: CDR1 LNHDA, CDR2 SQIVND (reference sequence). V lost 4 bases, J lost 4 bases, and 13 bases lay in between.

V is TRBV28 and J is TRBJ1-5, with TRBD1 as a possible D gene (6 bases). The CDR3 runs to 13 residues. V shed 11 bases and J shed 8 bases, with 19 bases lying between them. CDR1 and CDR2 (germline): MDHEN, SYDVKM. For the CDR3, the DNA is TGTGCCTCCATGGGGGGGGGCGGGAAGCCCCAGCATTTT. Translated, it gives CASMGGGGKPQHF.

The J gene is TRBJ2-5, the V gene TRBV18; D is possibly TRBD2 (5 bases). The CDR3 loop spans 14 amino acids. The V and J ends lost 2 bases and 0 bases respectively, with 7 bases between them. Germline V CDR1 and CDR2: KGHSH, LQKENI. In DNA form, the CDR3 reads TGTGCCAGCTCACCATCGGGATACCAAGAGACCCAGTACTTC. This encodes CASSPSGYQETQYF.

CDR3 sequence reads: CASSLGTGGPGNTIYF. The CDR3 nucleotides read TGTGCCAGCAGCTTAGGGACAGGGGGCCCTGGAAACACCATATATTTT. V gene TRBV7-6 combines with J gene TRBJ1-3; TRBD1 aligns across 11 bases. Germline CDR1 SGHVS, CDR2 FNYEAQ. V lost 1 base to trimming and J lost 2 bases; unmatched junction nucleotides: 1. This CDR3 comprises 16 residues.

This rearrangement joins TRBV19 to TRBJ1-5, with D possibly being TRBD1 (5 bases). CDR1 and CDR2 (germline): LNHDA, SQIVND (reference sequence). V lost 3 bases and J 7 bases, leaving 10 bases between the germline ends. CDR3 size: 13 residues. This CDR3 is CASSIRGTQPQHF. Here the CDR3 DNA reads TGTGCCAGTAGTATTCGGGGGACCCAGCCCCAGCATTTT.